This passage covers 14 T cell receptor beta chains from one sample sequenced in a study of T cell repertoires in cytomegalovirus infection. TCRdb passed the reads through MiXCR, listing each CDR3 protein once. The repertoire includes roughly 800,000 distinct CDR3 sequences, 25% to 30% of them detected once, and approximately 14% sits in the top ten. Their antigens remain unidentified. Specimen: cultured CD8+ T cells from PBMCs, collected from culture after CMV antigen stimulation. The receptor source for this set is a human donor in good health (CMV status not recorded). Some clones in this sample may be carry-over from other donors' samples.

V and J are TRBV25-1 and TRBJ2-7; a possible D gene is TRBD2 (6 bases). CDR3 length: 14 residues. Germline assignment: CDR1 MGHDK and CDR2 SYGVNS. V lost 6 bases and J lost 5, with 17 bases in between. CDR3 amino acids: CASSRDSREDEQYF. The CDR3 nucleotides read TGTGCCAGCAGCCGGGACTCACGAGAGGACGAGCAGTACTTC.

The chain links TRBV7-6 to TRBJ2-2; D gene ambiguous. Trimming took off 5 bases at V and 4 bases at J, with 14 bases between the two ends. The CDR3 has 15 residues. The V gene's germline CDR1 is SGHVS and CDR2 FNYEAQ. CDR3 coding DNA: TGTGCCAGCAGCCCCCCTCAGGCCGGCACCGGGGAGCTGTTTTTT. Translating it yields CASSPPQAGTGELFF.

The rearrangement joins TRBV5-5 to TRBJ1-5; 8 positions match TRBD1. V shed 0 bases and J 5 bases; nucleotides not matched to a gene: 4. Germline loops: CDR1 SGHKS, CDR2 YYEKEE (reference sequence). The CDR3 is made up of 15 amino acids. For the CDR3, the DNA is TGTGCCAGCAGCTTGGGGACAGGGAGATATCAGCCCCAGCATTTT. This encodes CASSLGTGRYQPQHF.

The sample holds many counts of this clonotype. The chain carries TRBV4-1 and TRBJ1-6, with 8 bases that match TRBD1. This CDR3 spans 15 amino acids. V shed 1 base, J shed 9 bases, and the junction held 5 bases outside the gene matches. CDR1 is MGHRA and CDR2 is YSYEKL in the germline V gene. The DNA of the CDR3 is TGCGCCAGCAGCCAAGTGCCAGGGGGCTCTTCACCCCTCCACTTT. Translated: CASSQVPGGSSPLHF.

The chain couples TRBV2 to TRBJ1-1; no reliable D call. CDR1 is SNHLY and CDR2 is FYNNEI in the germline V gene. There are 15 residues in the CDR3. Trimming shortened V by 6 bases and J by 3 bases, and 17 bases separated the two germline ends. CDR3 nucleotide sequence: TGTGCCAGCAGCGAGGGAGGAGTAGTTGACACTGAAGCTTTCTTT. Protein product: CASSEGGVVDTEAFF.

This chain links TRBV5-1 with TRBJ2-5; D not certain. V shed 6 bases and J shed 5 bases, with 14 bases lying between them. The CDR3 has 13 amino acids. Germline values: CDR1 SGHRS, CDR2 YFSETQ. The CDR3 spells CASTDGALETQYF. For the CDR3, the DNA is TGCGCCAGCACCGACGGAGCTTTGGAGACCCAGTACTTC.

J is TRBJ2-5 and V is TRBV7-9, with 9 bases that match TRBD1. The CDR3 sequence is 14 residues long. Germline assignment: CDR1 SEHNR and CDR2 FQNEAQ (reference sequence). V lost 6 bases, J lost 3 bases, and 5 bases stayed unmatched. DNA for the CDR3: TGTGCCAGCAGACAGGGGGCTTCCGAAGAGACCCAGTACTTC. Translating it yields CASRQGASEETQYF.

V gene TRBV7-9 combines with J gene TRBJ2-5; D possibly corresponds to TRBD1 (6 bases). CDR1 is SEHNR, CDR2 FQNEAQ, per germline (reference sequence). The ends were cut back, 4 bases at V and 4 bases at J, with 19 bases in the middle. This CDR3 has 16 amino acids. CDR3 coding DNA: TGTGCCAGCAGCTCTTATGACAGGAGTCTAGGAGAGACCCAGTACTTC. Translating gives CASSSYDRSLGETQYF.

The chain couples TRBV10-2 to TRBJ2-5; 10 bases line up with TRBD1. The germline CDR1 and CDR2 sequences are WSHSY and SAAADI. This CDR3 is built from 15 residues. Trimming cost V 3 bases and J 5 bases; bases outside gene matches: 6. The CDR3 loop is CASSERDRGSETQYF. The CDR3, as DNA: TGCGCCAGCAGTGAAAGGGACAGGGGATCGGAGACCCAGTACTTC.

DNA of the CDR3: TGCAGTGCATCCCGGGACTTCAGCTCCTACGAGCAGTACTTC. It translates to CSASRDFSSYEQYF. The chain recombines TRBV20-1 with TRBJ2-7; perhaps TRBD2 as D (6 bases). Germline V gives CDR1 DFQATT, CDR2 SNEGSKA (reference sequence). Trimming shortened V by 6 bases and J by 0 bases, and 15 bases separated the two germline ends. This CDR3 is 14 amino acids long.

The chain is built from TRBV7-3 and TRBJ2-6, with D hard to call. The CDR3 totals 18 residues. V gave up 5 bases and J gave up 0 bases, with 17 bases separating them. The germline V gene has CDR1 SGHTA and CDR2 FQGTGA. CDR3 residues: CASSGRRGTNSGANVLTF. CDR3 nucleotides: TGTGCCAGCAGCGGCCGCCGAGGCACTAACTCTGGGGCCAACGTCCTGACTTTC. Drawing the rest from reference TRBV7-3 and TRBJ2-6, the complete variable domain is GAGVSQTPSNKVTEKGKYVELRCDPISGHTALYWYRQSLGQGPEFLIYFQGTGAADDSGLPNDRFFAVRPEGSVSTLKIQRTERGDSAVYLCASSGRRGTNSGANVLTFGAGSRLTVL.

The rearrangement joins TRBV4-1 to TRBJ2-7; no clear D gene. The CDR3 extends over 15 amino acids. Deletions cut 0 bases from V and 0 bases from J, with 9 bases between. In germline, CDR1 is MGHRA, CDR2 YSYEKL. The CDR3 nucleotides are TGCGCCAGCAGCCAAGACCCTTCGTCCTCCTACGAGCAGTACTTC. This encodes CASSQDPSSSYEQYF.

On this clonotype itself: This sequence may be a read error, since a much larger clone differs from it by one base. This chain connects TRBV7-8 to TRBJ1-1, with D possibly matching TRBD1 (6 bases). CDR1 is SGHVS and CDR2 is FQNEAQ in the germline V gene. V was trimmed by 1 base and J by 0 bases, leaving 15 bases between them. This CDR3 contains 17 residues. This chain's CDR3 is CASSLVQGYVVNTEAFF. As DNA, the CDR3 is TGTGCCAGCAGCTTAGTCCAGGGGTACGTGGTGAACACTGAAGCTTTCTTT.

The chain combines TRBV2 with TRBJ1-5; D is uncertain. Germline-derived CDR1 and CDR2 are SNHLY and FYNNEI. The CDR3 sequence is 15 residues long. V lost 2 bases and J 4 bases, leaving 12 bases between the germline ends. CDR3 region: CASSEWHSQNQPQHF. DNA for the CDR3: TGTGCCAGCAGTGAATGGCATTCACAAAATCAGCCCCAGCATTTT.